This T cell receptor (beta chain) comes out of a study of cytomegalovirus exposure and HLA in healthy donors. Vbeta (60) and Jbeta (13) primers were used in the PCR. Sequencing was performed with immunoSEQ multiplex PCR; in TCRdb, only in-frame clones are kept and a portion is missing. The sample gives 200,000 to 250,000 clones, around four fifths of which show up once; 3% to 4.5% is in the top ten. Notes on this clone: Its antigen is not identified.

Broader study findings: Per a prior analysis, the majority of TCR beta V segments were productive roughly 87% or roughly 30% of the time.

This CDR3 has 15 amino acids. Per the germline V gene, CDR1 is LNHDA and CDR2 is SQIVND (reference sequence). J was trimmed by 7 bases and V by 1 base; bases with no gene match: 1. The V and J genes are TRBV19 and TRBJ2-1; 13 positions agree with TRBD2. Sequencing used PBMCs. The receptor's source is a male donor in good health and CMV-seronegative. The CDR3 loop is CASSIGTSGRNEQFF. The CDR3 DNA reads TGTGCCAGTAGTATAGGGACTAGCGGGAGAAATGAGCAGTTCTTC.